The T cell receptor (beta chain) under discussion was sequenced for a study of blood T cell repertoires in COVID-19. As for the study in general: Donors in the United States, Italy and Spain gave samples during acute or convalescent COVID-19. T cells, B-cell-depleted T cells, or PBMCs provided the cDNA or gDNA that served as material.

In the source study's methods: Reference gene primer amplification gave estimated nucleated cell counts. Using immunoSEQ multiplex PCR, the repertoire was profiled, and TCRdb retains in-frame clones only, with some absent. That table gives V, J and clone size, and the DNA gave D and trimming. The sample yields about 250,000 clones, 88% seen once. In Seattle, patients joined the study during active infection and were tracked longitudinally. CDR1 and CDR2 from the germline V gene are SGHNT and YYREEE (reference sequence). CDR3 length: 13 amino acids. The V end was cut by 0 bases, the J end by 11 bases, with 14 bases between. This clone was counted between two and nine times.

Sequenced input: peripheral blood. The clonotype originates from a woman between 25 and 40 years old with COVID-19, enrolled during active disease. The rearrangement uses TRBV5-4 and TRBJ1-2; perhaps TRBD1 as D (6 bases). Written as DNA, the CDR3 is TGTGCCAGCAGCTTGGAACAGGGTCGTTGGTACACCTTC. As protein: CASSLEQGRWYTF.